What follows are 18 T cell receptor beta chains derived from one specimen sequenced in a study of T and B cells in COVID-19 patients. BIOMED2 TRB-A/B primer pools were used in multiplex TRB PCR. TCRdb independently ran MiXCR on the multiplex PCR reads; one entry per CDR3 protein. The sample lists around 8,700 distinct CDR3 sequences; about 36% were seen once. TRB was amplified from roughly 250-500 ng of blood genomic DNA. The specimen sequenced was blood. Every receptor here comes from a human donor with active COVID-19.

V gene TRBV5-6 combines with J gene TRBJ2-2; 8 bases align to TRBD1. Looked up from germline, CDR1 is SGHDT and CDR2 is YYEEEE. There are 15 residues in the CDR3. With 0 bases clipped from V and 4 bases from J, the junction kept 2 bases outside the gene matches. The CDR3 sequence is CASSLAGGFTGELFF. CDR3 nucleotide sequence: TGTGCCAGCAGCTTGGCAGGGGGCTTCACCGGGGAGCTGTTTTTT.

The chain combines TRBV30 with TRBJ2-3; D remains unclear. The CDR3 has 11 residues. V was cut by 3 bases and J by 4 bases, with 5 bases left in between. Per the germline V gene, CDR1 is GTSNPN and CDR2 is SVGIG (reference sequence). CDR3 sequence (DNA): TGTGCCTGGAGCAGCGCAGATACGCAGTATTTT. Translation gives CAWSSADTQYF.

This clonotype was seen a handful of times. The rearrangement joins TRBV6-2 or TRBV6-3 to TRBJ2-1; 9 bases match TRBD1. The CDR3 is made up of 16 amino acids. The junction had 9 bases not matched to a gene; V was cut back by 4 bases and J by 5 bases. Germline V gives CDR1 MNHEY, CDR2 SVGEGT. The CDR3 nucleotides read TGTGCCAGCAGTTCAGCCGGGACAGGGATAAACAATGAGCAGTTCTTC. As protein: CASSSAGTGINNEQFF.

The V gene is TRBV12-3 or TRBV12-4, the J gene TRBJ1-1, with D unclear. V dropped 1 base and J dropped 2 bases, with 8 bases sitting between them. The length of the CDR3 is 14 residues. The CDR3 region has the DNA TGTGCCAGCAGTTTAGGGGGTATTAACACTGAAGCTTTCTTT. Translating it yields CASSLGGINTEAFF.

This clonotype was counted a few times. The chain carries TRBV30 and TRBJ2-3; no firm D call. Germline lookup yields CDR1 GTSNPN and CDR2 SVGIG (reference sequence). The CDR3 is 12 residues long. V shed 0 bases and J shed 5 bases, with 6 bases lying between them. The CDR3 DNA is TGTGCCTGGAGTGTATGGGGAGATACGCAGTATTTT. Its translation is CAWSVWGDTQYF. The full variable domain, in which reference TRBV30 and TRBJ2-3 provide the parts outside the CDR3, is SQTIHQWPATLVQPVGSPLSLECTVEGTSNPNLYWYRQAAGRGLQLLFYSVGIGQISSEVPQNLSASRPQDRQFILSSKKLLLSDSGFYLCAWSVWGDTQYFGPGTRLTVL.

This clonotype is labeled medium-sized. The V gene is TRBV29-1, the J gene TRBJ2-7; D call uncertain. The germline gives CDR1 SQVTM, CDR2 ANQGSEA. The CDR3 totals 13 residues. Trimming took 0 bases from V and 3 from J, leaving 9 bases between them. DNA for the CDR3: TGCAGCGTTGAAGAGGGAAGGGACTACGAGCAGTACTTC. Translated: CSVEEGRDYEQYF.

The chain links TRBV19 to TRBJ1-2, with 10 bases aligning to TRBD1. Germline assignment: CDR1 LNHDA and CDR2 SQIVND (reference sequence). This CDR3 is 17 amino acids long. Trimming removed 0 bases from V and 0 bases from J; junction bases left unmatched: 4. The CDR3: CASSIDGTGVTNYGYTF. DNA of the CDR3: TGTGCCAGTAGTATAGACGGGACAGGGGTGACTAACTATGGCTACACCTTC.

A few counts support this clonotype. The rearrangement links TRBV29-1 to TRBJ1-1; D gene ambiguous. The CDR3 loop spans 13 amino acids. From germline, CDR1 is SQVTM and CDR2 ANQGSEA. Trimming cost V 3 bases and J 3 bases, with 11 bases left between them. The CDR3 DNA reads as TGCAGCGTTGAGCTAACGGTGGACACTGAAGCTTTCTTT. This gives the protein CSVELTVDTEAFF.

Remarks on this clonotype: This may arise from a read error, as a much more abundant clone is one base away. Likely a read error: the CDR3 ends without its conserved phenylalanine or tryptophan. J is TRBJ2-7 and V is TRBV19, with a weak D call TRBD2 (5 bases). Trimming cost V 6 bases and J 5 bases, with 11 bases left between them. This CDR3 comprises 12 residues. Per the germline V gene, CDR1 is LNHDA and CDR2 is SQIVND (reference sequence). The CDR3 bases are TGTGCCAGTAGCGGGATCTACCACGAGCAGTACTTA. Encoded protein: CASSGIYHEQYL.

The genes are TRBV7-9 and TRBJ2-3, with a weak D call TRBD1 (6 bases). The CDR3 contains 12 residues. Germline V gives CDR1 SEHNR, CDR2 FQNEAQ (reference sequence). V was cut by 8 bases and J by 4 bases, with 10 bases left in between. CDR3 nucleotide sequence: TGTGCCAGCGACCAGGGGCCAGATACGCAGTATTTT. Protein: CASDQGPDTQYF.

The chain has TRBV7-2 and TRBJ2-7; D unclear. The CDR3 is made up of 13 amino acids. Germline assignment: CDR1 SGHTA and CDR2 FQGNSA. V lost 1 base and J 9 bases, leaving 13 bases between the germline ends. The CDR3 DNA follows: TGTGCCAGCAGCTTAGTCATATTCGAGTGGCAGTACTTC. This translates into CASSLVIFEWQYF.

The chain combines TRBV6-5 with TRBJ2-1; TRBD1 aligns across 12 bases. The V gene end was trimmed by 2 bases and the J gene end by 16 bases; junction bases not matched to a gene: 12. CDR3 length equals 15 residues. In germline, CDR1 is MNHEY, CDR2 SVGAGI. The CDR3 loop reads CASSYPGTGGEIGFF. The CDR3, as DNA: TGTGCCAGCAGTTACCCCGGGACAGGGGGCGAGATAGGCTTCTTC.

In this sample, this clonotype turned up many times. This rearrangement joins TRBV19 to TRBJ2-3; 12 nucleotides agree with TRBD2. The CDR3 length is 15 residues. The V gene end was trimmed by 5 bases and the J gene end by 8 bases; junction bases not matched to a gene: 8. From germline, CDR1 is LNHDA and CDR2 SQIVND (reference sequence). CDR3 region: CASSPGLAGRGTQYF. The CDR3 DNA sequence: TGTGCCAGTAGTCCAGGACTAGCGGGGAGGGGTACGCAGTATTTT. Supplemented by reference TRBV19 and TRBJ2-3, the full variable domain reads DGGITQSPKYLFRKEGQNVTLSCEQNLNHDAMYWYRQDPGQGLRLIYYSQIVNDFQKGDIAEGYSVSREKKESFPLTVTSAQKNPTAFYLCASSPGLAGRGTQYFGPGTRLTVL.

In this sample, this clonotype turned up a few times. The V and J genes are TRBV19 and TRBJ2-7; D is uncertain. Germline CDR1 is LNHDA and CDR2 is SQIVND (reference sequence). Trimming removed 1 base from V and 4 bases from J, with 14 bases in between. CDR3 length: 15 amino acids. The CDR3 loop is CASSIGQTFPYEQYF. CDR3 DNA: TGTGCCAGTAGTATAGGGCAGACTTTCCCTTACGAGCAGTACTTC.

The CDR3 loop is CASSLLTGGYTF. The CDR3 coding sequence is TGTGCCAGCAGCCTGTTGACTGGGGGCTACACCTTC. The V and J genes are TRBV5-6 and TRBJ1-2; D gene uncertain. Trimming shortened V by 4 bases and J by 8 bases, and 12 bases separated the two germline ends. This CDR3 is 12 amino acids long. Germline-derived CDR1 and CDR2 are SGHDT and YYEEEE.

V gene TRBV6-5 combines with J gene TRBJ1-4; 10 bases line up with TRBD1. Germline V CDR1 and CDR2: MNHEY, SVGAGI. J lost 1 base, V lost 6 bases, and 5 bases had no gene match. This CDR3 is 16 amino acids long. The CDR3 is CASRPGDRGTNEKLFF. The CDR3 bases are TGTGCCAGCAGACCGGGGGACAGGGGAACTAATGAAAAACTGTTTTTT.

V is TRBV24-1 and J is TRBJ2-2; tentatively, D is TRBD1 (6 bases). This CDR3 is built from 15 residues. Trimming stripped 0 bases from V and 6 bases from J, with 10 bases between. Per the germline V gene, CDR1 is KGHDR and CDR2 is SFDVKD. In DNA, the CDR3 is TGTGCCACCAGTGATTTGATAGGGGGTGCCGGGGAGCTGTTTTTT. This translates into CATSDLIGGAGELFF.

The CDR3: CASSPLLLSTGGAGTDTQYF. The CDR3 nucleotides are TGTGCCAGCTCACCTTTGCTACTAAGTACAGGGGGCGCCGGCACAGATACGCAGTATTTT. This rearrangement joins TRBV18 to TRBJ2-3; TRBD1 aligns across 9 bases. This CDR3 contains 20 residues. Germline CDR1 is KGHSH and CDR2 is LQKENI. Trimming cost V 3 bases and J 1 base; bases outside gene matches: 17.